These 24 T cell receptor beta chains were all obtained from the same sample, sequenced in a study of blood T cell repertoires in COVID-19. TCRdb's copy holds only in-frame clones and misses some; the assay was immunoSEQ multiplex PCR. The sample contains roughly 250,000 clones, roughly 80% of which appear only once. The source material was peripheral blood. All receptors come from a person aged 70 to 85 with COVID-19, enrolled during active disease.

The chain is built from TRBV6-1 and TRBJ1-1; unclear D gene. V lost 3 bases and J 4 bases, leaving 15 bases between the germline ends. Germline values: CDR1 MNHNS, CDR2 SASEGT. There are 15 residues in the CDR3. The DNA of the CDR3 is TGTGCCAGCAGTGACCCAGGAGCGGTCGGCACTGAAGCTTTCTTT. This sequence encodes CASSDPGAVGTEAFF.

The rearrangement links TRBV27 to TRBJ2-1, with 15 bases identical to TRBD2. CDR3 size: 17 residues. J lost 7 bases, V lost 4 bases, and 8 bases had no gene match. Per germline, CDR1 MNHEY and CDR2 SMNVEV (reference sequence). The CDR3 loop is CASSSQGLAGGYNEQFF. CDR3 nucleotide sequence: TGTGCCAGCAGTTCCCAGGGACTAGCGGGAGGTTATAATGAGCAGTTCTTC.

The chain joins TRBV5-6 to TRBJ2-5; 11 nucleotides line up with TRBD1. The V gene's germline CDR1 is SGHDT and CDR2 YYEEEE. Trimming at V came to 4 bases and at J to 5 bases, leaving 7 bases not matched to a gene. This CDR3 region has 15 residues. The DNA of the CDR3 is TGTGCCAGCAGCCCAGGACAGGGGGCCGGGGAGACCCAGTACTTC. This translates into CASSPGQGAGETQYF.

V gene TRBV27 combines with J gene TRBJ1-5; 7 bases are shared with TRBD1. Trimming took 0 bases from V and 1 from J; bases not matched to a gene: 6. The CDR3 totals 17 residues. From germline, CDR1 is MNHEY and CDR2 SMNVEV (reference sequence). CDR3 in amino acids: CASSLSGRGVSNQPQHF. The CDR3 DNA reads TGTGCCAGCAGTTTATCCGGCAGGGGGGTAAGCAATCAGCCCCAGCATTTT.

The chain couples TRBV7-9 to TRBJ2-3; 10 nucleotides line up with TRBD1. Germline V gives CDR1 SEHNR, CDR2 FQNEAQ (reference sequence). The J segment lost 2 bases and the V segment lost 5 bases, leaving 4 bases of the junction unmatched. This CDR3 region has 15 residues. The CDR3 spells CASSRDRGNTDTQYF. The CDR3 DNA reads TGTGCCAGCAGCAGGGACAGGGGCAACACAGATACGCAGTATTTT.

The J gene is TRBJ2-2, the V gene TRBV7-2; 8 bases match TRBD1. The CDR3 has 16 amino acids. Germline lookup yields CDR1 SGHTA and CDR2 FQGNSA. V shed 5 bases, J shed 8 bases, and the junction held 13 bases outside the gene matches. The CDR3 is CASSQNSGGRRGELFF. As DNA, the CDR3 is TGTGCCAGCAGCCAAAATTCAGGGGGCCGTCGAGGGGAGCTGTTTTTT.

This chain connects TRBV19 to TRBJ1-1, with 9 bases identical to TRBD1. The CDR3 has 14 residues. CDR1 LNHDA and CDR2 SQIVND come from the germline V gene (reference sequence). Losses at the gene ends were 7 bases for V and 1 base for J; bases not matched to a gene: 4. The CDR3 sequence: CASKPGQGNTEAFF. CDR3 coding DNA: TGTGCCAGTAAGCCGGGACAGGGGAACACTGAAGCTTTCTTT.

This chain joins TRBV6-2 or TRBV6-3 and TRBJ1-2; TRBD1 agrees at 9 bases. The CDR3 is 16 residues long. CDR1 is MNHEY, CDR2 SVGEGT, per germline. V was pared by 2 bases and J by 3 bases, with 7 bases of the junction left unmatched. As DNA, the CDR3 is TGTGCCAGCAGTTACCAGACAGGGGGTCAGGACTATGGCTACACCTTC. Protein product: CASSYQTGGQDYGYTF.

With regard to this clone: Other nucleotide sequences in the sample specify the same CDR3. This chain uses TRBV7-2 with TRBJ1-1, with a possible D match to TRBD1 (5 bases). CDR1 is SGHTA and CDR2 is FQGNSA in the germline V gene. V lost 3 bases and J 5 bases, leaving 10 bases between the germline ends. The CDR3 contains 13 residues. CDR3 sequence (DNA): TGTGCCAGCAGCTTGACAGAAGGGACTGAAGCTTTCTTT. This codes for CASSLTEGTEAFF.

For the CDR3, the DNA is TGCGCCAGCAGCCCCGGACAGGGAATAGGAGCTTTCTTT. It codes for CASSPGQGIGAFF. The chain employs TRBV5-1 and TRBJ1-1; 8 positions agree with TRBD1. Germline V gives CDR1 SGHRS, CDR2 YFSETQ. The CDR3 loop spans 13 amino acids. With V trimmed by 4 bases and J by 10 bases, 9 bases remained unmatched.

This clone occurred a few times. The chain uses TRBV3-1 (or the pseudogene TRBV3-2) and TRBJ1-6; 10 bases are a match to TRBD1. Germline V lookup: CDR1 LGHDT, CDR2 YNNKEL (reference sequence). The CDR3 is made up of 17 amino acids. Trimming took 4 bases from V and 9 from J; bases not matched to a gene: 12. The CDR3 sequence is CASSLPQRGQGTSPLHF. The DNA for the CDR3 is TGTGCCAGCAGCCTCCCCCAGCGGGGACAGGGGACTTCACCCCTCCACTTT.

The CDR3 reads CASRATGTNYGYTF. The CDR3 DNA follows: TGTGCCAGCAGGGCGACAGGGACTAACTATGGCTACACCTTC. This sequence joins TRBV5-4 and TRBJ1-2; 7 nucleotides line up with TRBD1. Germline V lookup: CDR1 SGHNT, CDR2 YYREEE (reference sequence). The CDR3 runs 14 residues. Unmatched junction bases numbered 4, after V lost 5 bases and J lost 0 bases.

The gene calls are TRBV28 and TRBJ2-7, with 9 bases that match TRBD2. The CDR3 sequence is 15 residues long. Germline CDR1 and CDR2: MDHEN and SYDVKM. V dropped 1 base and J dropped 4; count of bases not matched to a gene: 5. DNA of the CDR3: TGTGCCAGCAGTTTATCGGCTAGCGGGACTTACGAGCAGTACTTC. Amino acids: CASSLSASGTYEQYF. The variable domain in full, completed from reference TRBV28 and TRBJ2-7, reads DVKVTQSSRYLVKRTGEKVFLECVQDMDHENMFWYRQDPGLGLRLIYFSYDVKMKEKGDIPEGYSVSREKKERFSLILESASTNQTSMYLCASSLSASGTYEQYFGPGTRLTVT.

This chain uses TRBV9 with TRBJ2-3; D gene ambiguous. The CDR3 runs to 15 residues. The V end was cut by 0 bases, the J end by 2 bases, with 10 bases between. In germline, CDR1 is SGDLS, CDR2 YYNGEE. This CDR3 is CASSVEGAPTDTQYF. CDR3 coding DNA: TGTGCCAGCAGCGTAGAAGGAGCTCCCACAGATACGCAGTATTTT.

The chain joins TRBV11-2 to TRBJ2-1; D perhaps matches TRBD1 (5 bases). V was trimmed by 1 base and J by 5 bases, leaving 12 bases between them. This CDR3 is 15 amino acids long. Germline lookup yields CDR1 SGHAT and CDR2 FQNNGV. Here the CDR3 reads CASSLGGAGNNEQFF. For the CDR3, the DNA is TGTGCCAGCAGCTTAGGTGGGGCAGGGAACAATGAGCAGTTCTTC.

The V and J genes are TRBV2 and TRBJ2-7, with 8 bases matching TRBD1. Germline CDR1 and CDR2: SNHLY and FYNNEI. J gave up 6 bases and V 7 bases, and 11 bases lay outside the gene matches. This CDR3 contains 14 residues. This chain's CDR3 is CASTPGQGLGEQYF. DNA for the CDR3: TGTGCCAGCACTCCTGGACAGGGCCTCGGCGAGCAGTACTTC.

The chain combines TRBV20-1 with TRBJ2-7, with D possibly matching TRBD1 (5 bases). The CDR3 contains 10 residues. The V end lost 6 bases, the J end lost 7 bases, and 10 bases lay between the germline ends. Germline values: CDR1 DFQATT, CDR2 SNEGSKA (reference sequence). DNA of the CDR3: TGCAGTGCCCCGAAGGGGGAGCAGTACTTC. This translates into CSAPKGEQYF.

The chain is built from TRBV4-1 and TRBJ2-1, with a tentative D call TRBD2 (6 bases). Trimming left V 1 base short and J 4 bases short, with 17 bases between. CDR1 is MGHRA, CDR2 YSYEKL, per germline. The CDR3 is 17 amino acids. Here the CDR3 DNA reads TGCGCCAGCAGCCAAGTTACGGGGCGCGGAGGGTACAATGAGCAGTTCTTC. It is translated as CASSQVTGRGGYNEQFF.

This chain connects TRBV6-5 to TRBJ2-3; no definite D call. The CDR3 has 12 residues. V lost 6 bases, J lost 2 bases, and 6 bases lay in between. Germline CDR1 MNHEY, CDR2 SVGAGI. The CDR3 is CASSSTTDTQYF. In DNA form, the CDR3 reads TGTGCCAGCAGCTCTACCACAGATACGCAGTATTTT.

The chain links TRBV19 to TRBJ1-5, with 9 bases that match TRBD1. Germline CDR1 reads LNHDA; CDR2 reads SQIVND (reference sequence). J gave up 7 bases and V 1 base, and 5 bases lay outside the gene matches. CDR3 length: 15 residues. The CDR3 coding sequence is TGTGCCAGTAGTATAGTGGGACAGGGCTGGCAGCCCCAGCATTTT. Its protein product is CASSIVGQGWQPQHF.

This chain connects TRBV7-9 to TRBJ2-1, with a tentative D call TRBD2 (6 bases). The CDR3 has 13 amino acids. V lost 5 bases and J lost 15, with 20 bases in between. Germline CDR1 SEHNR, CDR2 FQNEAQ (reference sequence). The CDR3 sequence is CASSTNTGLKGFF. The CDR3 bases are TGTGCCAGCAGCACCAACACCGGACTAAAGGGGTTCTTC.

V and J are TRBV5-1 and TRBJ2-5, with 9 nucleotides matching TRBD2. With V trimmed by 3 bases and J by 7 bases, 22 bases remained unmatched. CDR1 is SGHRS, CDR2 YFSETQ, per germline. The CDR3 length is 19 residues. CDR3 region: CASSSGVLRGGPAGGTQYF. Here the CDR3 DNA reads TGCGCCAGCAGCTCTGGGGTCCTGCGGGGGGGCCCGGCAGGGGGGACCCAGTACTTC.

This chain joins TRBV7-2 and TRBJ1-1, with D hard to call. V shed 2 bases and J shed 11 bases, with 9 bases lying between them. The CDR3 consists of 11 residues. CDR1 and CDR2 from the germline V gene are SGHTA and FQGNSA. As DNA, the CDR3 is TGTGCCAGCAGCTTAATGACTTCGGCTTTCTTT. Protein: CASSLMTSAFF.

This clone was recorded only once. The genes are TRBV5-1 and TRBJ2-1; the D gene is possibly TRBD1 (6 bases). CDR3 length equals 12 residues. Per germline, CDR1 SGHRS and CDR2 YFSETQ. V lost 3 bases and J lost 5, with 6 bases in between. The CDR3 coding sequence is TGCGCCAGCAGCTACAGGGACAATGAGCAGTTCTTC. Its protein is CASSYRDNEQFF.